Listed below are T cell receptor beta chains from one sample, sequenced in a study of T cell clones after liver transplantation. Here immunoSEQ multiplex PCR was the method, and the copy in TCRdb shows in-frame clones only, minus some. The table has 12,000 to 15,000 clones, approximately 82% seen once. Material: CD8+ T cells from blood, obtained around 44 months after liver transplant. The receptor set was obtained from a human patient who received a liver transplant. Some T cells could come from the graft donor. The CDR3 runs from the conserved cysteine through the conserved F or W. A D gene is named only where the DNA matches it firmly. Only part of the rows carry a size: once, few, many, or a class if the clone is expanded.

CDR3 | DNA | D | J | size | V
CASSLVDRGRANEKLFF | TGTGCCAGCAGCTTAGTAGACAGGGGGCGAGCTAATGAAAAACTGTTTTTT | TRBD1 | TRBJ1-4 | NA | TRBV7-2
CASSLEVSGANVLTF | TGTGCCAGCAGCTTGGAAGTGTCTGGGGCCAACGTCCTGACTTTC | NA | TRBJ2-6 | NA | TRBV5-5
CASSQASGVSTDTQYF | TGTGCCAGCAGCCAAGCTAGCGGGGTTAGCACAGATACGCAGTATTTT | TRBD2 | TRBJ2-3 | NA | TRBV14
CASSLLQGHSPLHF | TGTGCCAGCAGCTTATTGCAGGGACATTCACCCCTCCACTTT | NA | TRBJ1-6 | NA | TRBV11-2
CASSLPDSPHPYEQYF | TGTGCCAGCAGTTTACCTGACTCGCCACATCCCTACGAGCAGTACTTC | NA | TRBJ2-7 | NA | TRBV28
CASSQDRQGNYNEQFF | TGCGCCAGCAGCCAAGATCGGCAGGGGAACTACAATGAGCAGTTCTTC | NA | TRBJ2-1 | NA | TRBV4-3
CASSLGQGVGTQYF | TGTGCCAGCAGTTTAGGACAGGGGGTCGGGACCCAGTACTTC | TRBD1 | TRBJ2-5 | NA | TRBV27
CASSSNDGGLYGYTF | TGTGCCAGCAGTTCCAATGATGGGGGCCTCTATGGCTACACCTTC | NA | TRBJ1-2 | once | TRBV6-5
CASRAVPGNTEAFF | TGTGCCAGCAGGGCAGTGCCTGGGAACACTGAAGCTTTCTTT | NA | TRBJ1-1 | NA | TRBV6-4
CASSLWGPYEQYF | TGTGCCAGCAGTTTGTGGGGTCCCTACGAGCAGTACTTC | NA | TRBJ2-7 | NA | TRBV27
CASSQDLGGSGNTIYF | TGCGCCAGCAGCCAAGATCTTGGCGGCTCTGGAAACACCATATATTTT | NA | TRBJ1-3 | NA | TRBV4-3
CASSLKRTSGYNEQFF | TGTGCCAGCAGCTTAAAGAGGACTAGCGGTTACAATGAGCAGTTCTTC | TRBD2 | TRBJ2-1 | NA | TRBV7-9
CASSVDASYEQYF | TGTGCCAGCAGCGTTGACGCATCCTACGAGCAGTACTTC | NA | TRBJ2-7 | NA | TRBV9
CASSDTSGTPNTEAFF | TGTGCCAGCAGCGATACCTCCGGGACTCCGAACACTGAAGCTTTCTTT | NA | TRBJ1-1 | NA | TRBV7-9
CASSPIFTMSANYGYTF | TGTGCCAGCAGTCCAATATTCACGATGTCGGCTAACTATGGCTACACCTTC | NA | TRBJ1-2 | NA | TRBV25-1
CASSEPKMNTEAFF | TGTGCCAGCAGTGAACCGAAAATGAACACTGAAGCTTTCTTT | NA | TRBJ1-1 | NA | TRBV13
CASGPGGNTGELFF | TGTGCCAGCGGACCCGGGGGGAACACCGGGGAGCTGTTTTTT | NA | TRBJ2-2 | NA | TRBV5-4
CASSDMNTEAFF | TGTGCCAGCAGCGACATGAACACTGAAGCTTTCTTT | NA | TRBJ1-1 | NA | TRBV5-6
CASSLEGQGYNEQFF | TGTGCCAGCAGTTTGGAAGGACAGGGCTACAATGAGCAGTTCTTC | TRBD1 | TRBJ2-1 | NA | TRBV27
CASSERASSYNSPLHF | TGTGCCAGCAGTGAAAGGGCTAGCTCCTATAATTCACCCCTCCACTTT | NA | TRBJ1-6 | NA | TRBV2
CASSETSGGNTDTQYF | TGTGCCAGCAGTGAGACTAGCGGGGGGAACACAGATACGCAGTATTTT | TRBD2 | TRBJ2-3 | NA | TRBV6-4
CASSDPGGVGEQYF | TGCGCCAGCAGTGACCCGGGGGGGGTAGGCGAGCAGTACTTC | TRBD2 | TRBJ2-7 | NA | TRBV10-1
CATGGENDMTEAFF | TGTGCCACCGGGGGCGAGAATGATATGACAGAAGCTTTCTTT | NA | TRBJ1-1 | NA | TRBV28
CASSLVGGFYGYTF | TGTGCCAGCAGCTTGGTAGGAGGATTCTATGGCTACACCTTC | NA | TRBJ1-2 | NA | TRBV5-6
CASSRTGDQRNQPQHF | TGTGCCAGCTCACGGACAGGGGACCAACGCAATCAGCCCCAGCATTTT | TRBD1 | TRBJ1-5 | NA | TRBV18
CASSQIGVVETQYF | TGTGCCAGCAGCCAAATAGGAGTGGTTGAAACCCAGTACTTC | NA | TRBJ2-5 | NA | TRBV14
CASSLRTWNFNYGYTF | TGTGCCAGCAGCTTAAGAACATGGAATTTCAACTATGGCTACACCTTC | NA | TRBJ1-2 | medium-sized | TRBV7-2
CASSRGLGKNNEQFF | TGTGCCAGCAGCCGCGGACTGGGGAAAAACAATGAGCAGTTCTTC | NA | TRBJ2-1 | NA | TRBV7-8
CASSPLLGVAEAFF | TGTGCCAGCAGCCCCCTTTTAGGGGTCGCTGAAGCTTTCTTT | NA | TRBJ1-1 | NA | TRBV5-6
CASSRDSRGYEQYF | TGTGCCAGCAGCCGGGACAGTCGGGGCTACGAGCAGTACTTC | TRBD1 | TRBJ2-7 | NA | TRBV7-9
CASSYSGSYEQYF | TGTGCCAGTAGTTATTCAGGGTCCTACGAGCAGTACTTC | NA | TRBJ2-7 | once | TRBV19
CASSFGQGADIQYF | TGTGCCAGCAGCTTCGGACAGGGGGCGGACATTCAGTACTTC | TRBD1 | TRBJ2-4 | NA | TRBV7-6
CASSHERPGQGNSNQPQHF | TGTGCCAGCAGCCACGAACGACCGGGACAGGGGAATAGCAATCAGCCCCAGCATTTT | TRBD1 | TRBJ1-5 | NA | TRBV4-2
CASSQGLDMNTEAFF | TGTGCCAGCAGCCAAGGGTTAGACATGAACACTGAAGCTTTCTTT | NA | TRBJ1-1 | NA | TRBV14
CASSGGGLSNTGELFF | TGTGCCAGCAGTGGTGGGGGACTTTCCAACACCGGGGAGCTGTTTTTT | NA | TRBJ2-2 | once | TRBV6-4
CASSSVVSSSPLHF | TGTGCCAGCAGTTCAGTGGTCTCCAGTTCACCCCTCCACTTT | NA | TRBJ1-6 | once | TRBV27
CASSFDSQAYEQYF | TGTGCCAGCAGTTTCGACAGTCAAGCCTACGAGCAGTACTTC | NA | TRBJ2-7 | NA | TRBV28
CASGLWTAAEAFF | TGTGCTAGTGGTTTGTGGACAGCAGCTGAAGCTTTCTTT | NA | TRBJ1-1 | once | TRBV12-5
CASSLGGGIYNEQFF | TGTGCCAGCAGTTTGGGCGGGGGGATATACAATGAGCAGTTCTTC | TRBD2 | TRBJ2-1 | once | TRBV27
CASSPRGSGRAESSYNEQFF | TGTGCCAGCAGCCCCCGGGGTAGCGGGAGGGCCGAGAGCTCCTACAATGAGCAGTTCTTC | TRBD2 | TRBJ2-1 | NA | TRBV13